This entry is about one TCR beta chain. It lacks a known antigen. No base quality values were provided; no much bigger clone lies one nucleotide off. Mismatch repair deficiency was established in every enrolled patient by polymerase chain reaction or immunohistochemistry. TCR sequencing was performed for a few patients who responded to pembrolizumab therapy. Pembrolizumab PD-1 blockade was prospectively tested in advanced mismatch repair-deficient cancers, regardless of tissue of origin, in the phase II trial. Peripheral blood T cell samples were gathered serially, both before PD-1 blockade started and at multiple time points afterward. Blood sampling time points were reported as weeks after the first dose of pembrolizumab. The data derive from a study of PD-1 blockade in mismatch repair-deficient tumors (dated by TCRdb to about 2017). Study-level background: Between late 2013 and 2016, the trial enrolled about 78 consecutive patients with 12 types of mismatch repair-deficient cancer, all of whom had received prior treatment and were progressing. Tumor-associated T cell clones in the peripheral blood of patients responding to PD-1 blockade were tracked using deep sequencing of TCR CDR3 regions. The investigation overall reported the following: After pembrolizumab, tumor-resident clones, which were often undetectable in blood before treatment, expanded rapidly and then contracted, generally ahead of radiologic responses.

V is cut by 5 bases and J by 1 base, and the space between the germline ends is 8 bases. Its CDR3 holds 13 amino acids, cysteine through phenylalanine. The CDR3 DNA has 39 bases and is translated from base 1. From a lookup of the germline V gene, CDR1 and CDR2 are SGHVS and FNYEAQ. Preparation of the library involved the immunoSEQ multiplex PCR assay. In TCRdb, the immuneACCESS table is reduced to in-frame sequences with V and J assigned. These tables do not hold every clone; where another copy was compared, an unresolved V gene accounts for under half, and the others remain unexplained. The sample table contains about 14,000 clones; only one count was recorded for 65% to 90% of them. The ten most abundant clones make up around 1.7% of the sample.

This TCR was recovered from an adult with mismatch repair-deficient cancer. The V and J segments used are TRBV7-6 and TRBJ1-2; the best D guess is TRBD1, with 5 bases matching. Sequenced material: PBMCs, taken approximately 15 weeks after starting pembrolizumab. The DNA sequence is TGTGCCAGCAGCCCGGACATTAACTATGGCTACACCTTC. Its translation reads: CASSPDINYGYTF.